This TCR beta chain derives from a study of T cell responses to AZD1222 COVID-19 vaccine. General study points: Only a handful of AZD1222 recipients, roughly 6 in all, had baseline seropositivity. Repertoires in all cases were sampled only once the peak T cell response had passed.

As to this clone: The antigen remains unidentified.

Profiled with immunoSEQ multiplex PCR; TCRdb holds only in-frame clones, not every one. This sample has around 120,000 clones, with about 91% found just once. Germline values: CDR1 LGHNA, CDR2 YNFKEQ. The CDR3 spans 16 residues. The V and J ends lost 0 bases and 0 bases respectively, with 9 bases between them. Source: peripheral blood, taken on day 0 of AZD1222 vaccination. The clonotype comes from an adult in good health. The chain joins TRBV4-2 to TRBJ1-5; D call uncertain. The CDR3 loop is CASSQDVTASNQPQHF. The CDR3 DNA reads TGTGCCAGCAGCCAAGATGTGACGGCTAGCAATCAGCCCCAGCATTTT.